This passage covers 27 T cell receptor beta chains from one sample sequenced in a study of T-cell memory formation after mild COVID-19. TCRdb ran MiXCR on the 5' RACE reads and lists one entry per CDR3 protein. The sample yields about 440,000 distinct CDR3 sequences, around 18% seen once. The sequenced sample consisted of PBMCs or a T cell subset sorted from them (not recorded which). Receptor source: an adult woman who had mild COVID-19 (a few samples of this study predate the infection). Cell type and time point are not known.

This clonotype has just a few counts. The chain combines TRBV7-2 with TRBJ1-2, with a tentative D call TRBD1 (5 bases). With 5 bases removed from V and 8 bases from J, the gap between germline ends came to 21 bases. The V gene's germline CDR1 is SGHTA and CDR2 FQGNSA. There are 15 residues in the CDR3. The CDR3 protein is CASSQGGAELGGYTF. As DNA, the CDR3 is TGTGCCAGCAGCCAGGGAGGCGCAGAATTAGGGGGCTACACCTTC.

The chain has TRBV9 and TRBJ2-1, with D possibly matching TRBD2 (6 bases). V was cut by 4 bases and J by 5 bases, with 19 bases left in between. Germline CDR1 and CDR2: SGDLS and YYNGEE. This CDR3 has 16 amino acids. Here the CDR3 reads CASSPLALANHNEQFF. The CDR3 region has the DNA TGTGCCAGCAGCCCTCTGGCTCTAGCGAACCACAATGAGCAGTTCTTC.

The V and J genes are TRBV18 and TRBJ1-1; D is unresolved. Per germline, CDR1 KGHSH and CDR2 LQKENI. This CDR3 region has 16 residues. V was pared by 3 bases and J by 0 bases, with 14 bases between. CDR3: CASSPGRSPMNTEAFF. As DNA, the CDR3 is TGTGCCAGCTCACCTGGGAGGTCTCCCATGAACACTGAAGCTTTCTTT.

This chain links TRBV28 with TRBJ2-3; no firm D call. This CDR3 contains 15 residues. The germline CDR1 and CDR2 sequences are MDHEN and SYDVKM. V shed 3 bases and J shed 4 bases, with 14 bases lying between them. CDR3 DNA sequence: TGTGCCAGCAGTTTCAGCGCCCTAAGGGCAGATACGCAGTATTTT. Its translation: CASSFSALRADTQYF.

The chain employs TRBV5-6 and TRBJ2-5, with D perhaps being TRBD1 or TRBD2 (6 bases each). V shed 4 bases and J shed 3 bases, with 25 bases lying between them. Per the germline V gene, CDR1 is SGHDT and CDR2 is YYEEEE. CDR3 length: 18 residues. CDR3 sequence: CASSPYRVSARREETQYF. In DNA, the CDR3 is TGTGCCAGCAGCCCATACAGGGTTTCGGCCCGGAGGGAAGAGACCCAGTACTTC.

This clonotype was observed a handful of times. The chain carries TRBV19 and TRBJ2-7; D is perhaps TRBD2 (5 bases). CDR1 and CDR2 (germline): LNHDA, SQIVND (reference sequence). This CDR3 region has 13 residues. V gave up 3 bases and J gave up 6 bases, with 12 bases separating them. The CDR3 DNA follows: TGTGCCAGTAGTATGGGCCTAGCATCCGAGCAGTACTTC. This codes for CASSMGLASEQYF.

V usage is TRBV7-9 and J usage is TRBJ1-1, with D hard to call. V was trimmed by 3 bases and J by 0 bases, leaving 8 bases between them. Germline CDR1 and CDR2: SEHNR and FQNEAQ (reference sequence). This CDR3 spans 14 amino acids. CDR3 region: CASSLALMNTEAFF. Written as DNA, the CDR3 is TGTGCCAGCAGCTTGGCCCTAATGAACACTGAAGCTTTCTTT.

The CDR3 spells CATSDLRTGNANTGELFF. CDR3 nucleotides: TGTGCCACCAGTGATTTGCGGACAGGGAACGCGAACACCGGGGAGCTGTTTTTT. The chain is built from TRBV24-1 and TRBJ2-2; 8 bases line up with TRBD1. This CDR3 spans 18 amino acids. Germline V gene data show CDR1 as KGHDR and CDR2 as SFDVKD. V trimming: 0 bases; J trimming: 0 bases; junction bases outside the gene matches: 5.

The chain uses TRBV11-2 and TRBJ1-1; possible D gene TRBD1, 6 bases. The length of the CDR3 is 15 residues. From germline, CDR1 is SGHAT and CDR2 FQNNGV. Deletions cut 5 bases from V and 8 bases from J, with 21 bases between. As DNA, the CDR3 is TGTGCCAGCAGCCTCGGACAGTTTTATCAAAAGGAAGCTTTCTTT. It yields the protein CASSLGQFYQKEAFF. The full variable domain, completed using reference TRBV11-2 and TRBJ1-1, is EAGVAQSPRYKIIEKRQSVAFWCNPISGHATLYWYQQILGQGPKLLIQFQNNGVVDDSQLPKDRFSAERLKGVDSTLKIQPAKLEDSAVYLCASSLGQFYQKEAFFGQGTRLTVV.

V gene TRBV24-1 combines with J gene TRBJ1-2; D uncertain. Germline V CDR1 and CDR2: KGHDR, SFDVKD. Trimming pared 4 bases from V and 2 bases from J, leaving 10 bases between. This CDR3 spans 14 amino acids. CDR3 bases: TGTGCCACCAGTGAGCCTACGTCGAACTATGGCTACACCTTC. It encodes CATSEPTSNYGYTF.

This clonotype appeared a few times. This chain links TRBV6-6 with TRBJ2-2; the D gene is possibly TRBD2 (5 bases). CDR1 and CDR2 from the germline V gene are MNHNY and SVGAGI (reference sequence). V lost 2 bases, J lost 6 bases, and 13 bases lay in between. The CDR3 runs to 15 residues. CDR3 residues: CASSYEGETAGELFF. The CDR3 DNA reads TGTGCCAGCAGTTACGAGGGAGAAACAGCCGGGGAGCTGTTTTTT.

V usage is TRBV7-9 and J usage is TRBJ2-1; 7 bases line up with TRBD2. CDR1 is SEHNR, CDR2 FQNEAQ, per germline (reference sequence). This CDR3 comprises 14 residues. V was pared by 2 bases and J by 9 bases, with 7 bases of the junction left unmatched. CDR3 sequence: CASSLSGKRGEQFF. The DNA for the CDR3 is TGTGCCAGCAGCTTAAGCGGGAAGCGGGGTGAGCAGTTCTTC.

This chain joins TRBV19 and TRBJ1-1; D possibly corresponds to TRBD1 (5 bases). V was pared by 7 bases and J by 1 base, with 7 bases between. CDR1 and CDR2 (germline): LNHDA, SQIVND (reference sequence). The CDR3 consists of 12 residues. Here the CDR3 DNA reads TGTGCCAGTAACAGGAAGAACACTGAAGCTTTCTTT. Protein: CASNRKNTEAFF.

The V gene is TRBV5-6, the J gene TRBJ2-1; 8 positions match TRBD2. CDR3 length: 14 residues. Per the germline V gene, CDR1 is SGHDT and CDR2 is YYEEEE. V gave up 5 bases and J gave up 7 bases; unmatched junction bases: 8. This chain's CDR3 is CASSWPSGQNEQFF. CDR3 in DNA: TGTGCCAGCAGTTGGCCTAGCGGGCAGAATGAGCAGTTCTTC.

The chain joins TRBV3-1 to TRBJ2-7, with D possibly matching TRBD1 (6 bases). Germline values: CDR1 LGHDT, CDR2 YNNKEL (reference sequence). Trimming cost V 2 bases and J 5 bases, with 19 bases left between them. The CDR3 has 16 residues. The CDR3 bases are TGTGCCAGCAGCCAAAGGCGGGTACAGGGAAAGAACGAGCAGTACTTC. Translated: CASSQRRVQGKNEQYF.

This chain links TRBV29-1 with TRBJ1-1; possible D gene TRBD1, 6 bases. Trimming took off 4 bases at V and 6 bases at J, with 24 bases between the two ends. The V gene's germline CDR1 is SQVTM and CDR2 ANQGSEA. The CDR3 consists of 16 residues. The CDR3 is CSVGGAAGTAGAEAFF. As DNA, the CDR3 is TGCAGCGTTGGGGGGGCCGCTGGGACCGCCGGGGCTGAAGCTTTCTTT.

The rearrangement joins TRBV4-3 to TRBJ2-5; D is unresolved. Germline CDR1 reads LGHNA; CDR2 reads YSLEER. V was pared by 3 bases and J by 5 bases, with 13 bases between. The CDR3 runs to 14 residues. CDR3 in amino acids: CASSHTVGEETQYF. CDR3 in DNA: TGCGCCAGCAGCCATACAGTGGGCGAGGAGACCCAGTACTTC.

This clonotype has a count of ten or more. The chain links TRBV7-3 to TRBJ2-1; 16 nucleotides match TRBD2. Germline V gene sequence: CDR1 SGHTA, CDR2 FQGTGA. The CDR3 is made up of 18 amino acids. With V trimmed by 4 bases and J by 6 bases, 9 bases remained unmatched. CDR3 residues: CASSSGTSGRALINEQFF. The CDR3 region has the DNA TGTGCCAGCAGCTCCGGGACTAGCGGGAGGGCATTGATCAATGAGCAGTTCTTC.

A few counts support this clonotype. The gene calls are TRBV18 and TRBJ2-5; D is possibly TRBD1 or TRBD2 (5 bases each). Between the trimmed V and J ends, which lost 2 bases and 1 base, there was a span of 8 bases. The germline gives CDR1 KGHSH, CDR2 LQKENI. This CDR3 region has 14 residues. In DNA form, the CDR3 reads TGTGCCAGCTCACCAAAGGGGAGCCAAGAGACCCAGTACTTC. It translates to CASSPKGSQETQYF.

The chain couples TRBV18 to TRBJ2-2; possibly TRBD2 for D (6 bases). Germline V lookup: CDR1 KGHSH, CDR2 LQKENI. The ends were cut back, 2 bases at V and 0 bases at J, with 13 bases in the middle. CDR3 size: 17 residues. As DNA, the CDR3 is TGTGCCAGCTCACCAGGGAGGAGCGGCGCGAACACCGGGGAGCTGTTTTTT. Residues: CASSPGRSGANTGELFF.

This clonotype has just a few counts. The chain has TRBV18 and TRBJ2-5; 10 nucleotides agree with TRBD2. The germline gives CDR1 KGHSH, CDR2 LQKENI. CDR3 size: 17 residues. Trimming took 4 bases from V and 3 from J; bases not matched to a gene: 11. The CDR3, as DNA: TGTGCCAGCTCACAGGCTAGCGGGAGACCGAAGGAAGAGACCCAGTACTTC. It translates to CASSQASGRPKEETQYF.

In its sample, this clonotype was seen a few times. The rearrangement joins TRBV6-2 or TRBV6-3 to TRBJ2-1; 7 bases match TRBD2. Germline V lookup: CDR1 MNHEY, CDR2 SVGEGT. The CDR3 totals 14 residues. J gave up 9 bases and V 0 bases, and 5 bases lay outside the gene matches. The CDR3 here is CASSYSTSFGEQFF. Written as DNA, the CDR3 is TGTGCCAGCAGTTACTCGACTAGCTTCGGTGAGCAGTTCTTC.

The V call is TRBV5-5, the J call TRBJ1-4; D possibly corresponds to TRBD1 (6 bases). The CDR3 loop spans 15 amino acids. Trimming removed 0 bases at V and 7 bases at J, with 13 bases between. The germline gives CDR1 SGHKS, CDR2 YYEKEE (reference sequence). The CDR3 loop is CASSLEGVKGEKLFF. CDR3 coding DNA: TGTGCCAGCAGCTTGGAGGGGGTAAAAGGTGAAAAACTGTTTTTT.

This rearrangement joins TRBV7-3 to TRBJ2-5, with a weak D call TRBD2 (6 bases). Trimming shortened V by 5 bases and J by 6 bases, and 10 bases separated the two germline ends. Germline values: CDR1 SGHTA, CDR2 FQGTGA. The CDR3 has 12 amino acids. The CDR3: CASSGDLKTQYF. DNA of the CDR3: TGTGCCAGCAGCGGGGACTTGAAGACCCAGTACTTC. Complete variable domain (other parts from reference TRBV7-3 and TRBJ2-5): GAGVSQTPSNKVTEKGKYVELRCDPISGHTALYWYRQSLGQGPEFLIYFQGTGAADDSGLPNDRFFAVRPEGSVSTLKIQRTERGDSAVYLCASSGDLKTQYFGPGTRLLVL.

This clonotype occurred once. The CDR3 DNA sequence: TGTGCCACCAGTGACCACAGGGGGCTGGGGTACAATGAGCAGTTCTTC. Amino acid sequence: CATSDHRGLGYNEQFF. The genes are TRBV24-1 and TRBJ2-1; TRBD1 matches at 9 bases. Germline V CDR1 and CDR2: KGHDR, SFDVKD. This CDR3 has 16 residues. The V gene end was trimmed by 4 bases and the J gene end by 4 bases; junction bases not matched to a gene: 7.

CDR3 in DNA: TGTGCCAGCAGCAACACCGACAGGCCTCCCTACGAGCAGTACTTC. Translation gives CASSNTDRPPYEQYF. This chain links TRBV7-3 with TRBJ2-7; possibly TRBD1 for D (6 bases). This CDR3 spans 15 amino acids. V gave up 5 bases and J gave up 2 bases, with 16 bases separating them. Germline values: CDR1 SGHTA, CDR2 FQGTGA.

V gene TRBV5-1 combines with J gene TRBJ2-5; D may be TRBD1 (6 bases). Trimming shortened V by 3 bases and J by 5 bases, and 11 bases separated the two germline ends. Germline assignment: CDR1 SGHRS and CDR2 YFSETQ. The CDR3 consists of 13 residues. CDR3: CASSSSRGETQYF. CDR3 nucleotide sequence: TGCGCCAGCAGCTCGAGCAGGGGTGAGACCCAGTACTTC. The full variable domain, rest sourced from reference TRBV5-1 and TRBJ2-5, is KAGVTQTPRYLIKTRGQQVTLSCSPISGHRSVSWYQQTPGQGLQFLFEYFSETQRNKGNFPGRFSGRQFSNSRSEMNVSTLELGDSALYLCASSSSRGETQYFGPGTRLLVL.